Given below is one T cell receptor beta chain in context. This clonotype was counted ten times or more. Its antigen target is currently unknown. No clone much larger than this one lies a single base away; base qualities are absent. This sample was included in a study of T-cell reconstitution after alpha-beta-depleted transplantation in children (dated by TCRdb to 2016 to 2017). Regarding the research as a whole: The study quantitatively tracked T-cell immune reconstitution after TCRalphabeta/CD19-depleted allogeneic hematopoietic cell transplantation in children using TCR repertoire profiling.

The protocol used for the library was PCR. The listed sequencing device is Illumina HiSeq 2500. TCR libraries were prepared with molecular barcoding, using unique molecular identifiers to normalize TCRbeta repertoire quantification. TCRdb cleaned the public reads at Q25 with fastp, built clones with MiXCR and kept in-frame beta chains. Rows are combined by CDR3 protein, so each entry shows the most common genes and DNA. In all, the sample holds a few hundred thousand distinct CDR3 sequences, and over 9.5% of those were seen once. 5.1% of the sample goes to the ten largest clones. CDR3 length: 18 amino acids, cysteine to phenylalanine. The sequence is cut down to CDR3 DNA, 54 bases in frame from base 1. Here V drops 0 bases and J drops 1 base, and the junction holds 9 bases not matched to any gene. From the germline V gene, CDR1 is LGHNA and CDR2 is YNFKEQ.

Source: PBMCs from the stem cell graft donor, taken from the stem cell graft. The chain joins TRBV4-2 to TRBJ1-1, with 9 junctional bases fitting TRBD1. The sequence was obtained from a human donor who donated a stem cell graft to a child with SCID. The bases read TGTGCCAGCAGCCAAGAACCCGGGACAGGGCTTTGGAACACTGAAGCTTTCTTT. This yields the protein CASSQEPGTGLWNTEAFF.